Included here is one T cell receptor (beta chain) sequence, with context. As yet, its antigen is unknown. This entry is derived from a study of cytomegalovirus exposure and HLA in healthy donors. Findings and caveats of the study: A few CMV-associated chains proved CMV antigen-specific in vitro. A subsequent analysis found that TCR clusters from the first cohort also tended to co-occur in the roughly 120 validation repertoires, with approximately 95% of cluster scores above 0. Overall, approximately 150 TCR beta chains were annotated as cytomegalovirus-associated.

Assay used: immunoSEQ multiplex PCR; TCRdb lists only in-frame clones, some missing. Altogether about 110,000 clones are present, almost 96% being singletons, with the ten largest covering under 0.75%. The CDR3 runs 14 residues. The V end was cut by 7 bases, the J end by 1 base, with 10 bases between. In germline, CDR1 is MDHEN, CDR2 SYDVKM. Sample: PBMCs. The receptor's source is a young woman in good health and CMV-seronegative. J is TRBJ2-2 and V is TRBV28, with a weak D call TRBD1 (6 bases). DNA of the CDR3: TGTGCCAGCACCGAGACAGGGAACACCGGGGAGCTGTTTTTT. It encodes CASTETGNTGELFF. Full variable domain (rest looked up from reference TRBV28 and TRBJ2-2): DVKVTQSSRYLVKRTGEKVFLECVQDMDHENMFWYRQDPGLGLRLIYFSYDVKMKEKGDIPEGYSVSREKKERFSLILESASTNQTSMYLCASTETGNTGELFFGEGSRLTVL.